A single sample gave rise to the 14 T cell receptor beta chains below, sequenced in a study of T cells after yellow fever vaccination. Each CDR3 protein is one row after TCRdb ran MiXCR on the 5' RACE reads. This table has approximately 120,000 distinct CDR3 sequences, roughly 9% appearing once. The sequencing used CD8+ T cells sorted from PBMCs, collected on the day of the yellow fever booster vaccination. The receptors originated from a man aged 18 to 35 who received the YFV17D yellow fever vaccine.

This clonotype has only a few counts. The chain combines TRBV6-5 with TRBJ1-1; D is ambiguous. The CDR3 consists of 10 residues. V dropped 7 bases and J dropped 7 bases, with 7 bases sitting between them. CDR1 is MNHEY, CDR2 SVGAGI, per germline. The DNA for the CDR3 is TGTGCCAGCAATCAAAGTGAAGCTTTCTTT. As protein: CASNQSEAFF.

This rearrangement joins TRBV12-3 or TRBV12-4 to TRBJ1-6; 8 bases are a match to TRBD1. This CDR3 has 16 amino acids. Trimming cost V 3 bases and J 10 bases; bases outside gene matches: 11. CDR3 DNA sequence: TGTGCCAGCAGTTTCCTGACAGGGGCTGCGGGCTCACCCCTCCACTTT. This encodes CASSFLTGAAGSPLHF.

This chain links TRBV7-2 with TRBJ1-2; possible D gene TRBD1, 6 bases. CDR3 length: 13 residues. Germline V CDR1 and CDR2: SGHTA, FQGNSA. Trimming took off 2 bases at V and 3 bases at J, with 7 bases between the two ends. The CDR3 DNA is TGTGCCAGCAGCTTAAGGGGGGACTATGGCTACACCTTC. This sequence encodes CASSLRGDYGYTF.

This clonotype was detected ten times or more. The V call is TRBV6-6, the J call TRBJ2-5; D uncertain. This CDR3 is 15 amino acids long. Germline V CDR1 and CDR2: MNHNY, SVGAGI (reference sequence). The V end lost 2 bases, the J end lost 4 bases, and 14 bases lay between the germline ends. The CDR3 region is CASSYRTSPAETQYF. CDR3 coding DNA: TGTGCCAGCAGTTACAGAACTTCCCCAGCAGAGACCCAGTACTTC.

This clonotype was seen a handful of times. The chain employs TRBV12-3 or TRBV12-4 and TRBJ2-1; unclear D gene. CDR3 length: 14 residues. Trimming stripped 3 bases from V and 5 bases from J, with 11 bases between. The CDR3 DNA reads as TGTGCCAGCAGTTTGGTATCCGGTGACAATGAGCAGTTCTTC. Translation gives CASSLVSGDNEQFF.

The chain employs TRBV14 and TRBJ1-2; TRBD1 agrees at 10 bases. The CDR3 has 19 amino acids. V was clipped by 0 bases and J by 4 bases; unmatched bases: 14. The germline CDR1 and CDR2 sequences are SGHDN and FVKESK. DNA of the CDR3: TGTGCCAGCAGCCAAGAGGAATGGGACAGGGGTTCTACCCGCTATGGCTACACCTTC. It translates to CASSQEEWDRGSTRYGYTF.

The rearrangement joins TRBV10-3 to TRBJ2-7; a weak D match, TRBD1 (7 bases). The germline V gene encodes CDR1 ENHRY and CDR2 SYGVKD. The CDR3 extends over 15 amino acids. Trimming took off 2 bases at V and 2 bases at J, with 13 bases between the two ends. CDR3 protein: CAISESPGGPYEQYF. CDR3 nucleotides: TGTGCCATCAGTGAGAGCCCAGGGGGGCCCTACGAGCAGTACTTC.

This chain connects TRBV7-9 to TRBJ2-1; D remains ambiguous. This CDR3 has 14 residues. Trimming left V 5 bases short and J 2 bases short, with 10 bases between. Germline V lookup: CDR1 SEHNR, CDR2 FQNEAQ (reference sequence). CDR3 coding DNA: TGTGCCAGCAGCACCTCAACAGCCTACAATGAGCAGTTCTTC. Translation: CASSTSTAYNEQFF.

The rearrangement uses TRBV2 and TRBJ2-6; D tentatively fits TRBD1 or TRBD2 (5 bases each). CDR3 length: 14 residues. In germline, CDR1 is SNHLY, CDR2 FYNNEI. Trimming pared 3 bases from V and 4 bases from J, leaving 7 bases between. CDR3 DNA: TGTGCCAGCAGTGAGGGACCGGGGGCCAACGTCCTGACTTTC. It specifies CASSEGPGANVLTF.

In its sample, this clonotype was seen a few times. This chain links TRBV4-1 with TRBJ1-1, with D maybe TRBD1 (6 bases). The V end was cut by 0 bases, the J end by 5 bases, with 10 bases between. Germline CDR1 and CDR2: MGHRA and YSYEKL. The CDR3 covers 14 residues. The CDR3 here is CASSQEGAKTEAFF. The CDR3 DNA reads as TGCGCCAGCAGCCAAGAGGGGGCTAAAACTGAAGCTTTCTTT.

Written as DNA, the CDR3 is TGTGCCAGCACATATGGGACTAGCGGGGGGGGAACGCAGTATTTT. It translates to CASTYGTSGGGTQYF. The chain uses TRBV5-5 and TRBJ2-3; 16 bases are a match to TRBD2. Germline CDR1 and CDR2: SGHKS and YYEKEE (reference sequence). The CDR3 is 15 residues long. Trimming cost V 6 bases and J 9 bases; bases outside gene matches: 7.

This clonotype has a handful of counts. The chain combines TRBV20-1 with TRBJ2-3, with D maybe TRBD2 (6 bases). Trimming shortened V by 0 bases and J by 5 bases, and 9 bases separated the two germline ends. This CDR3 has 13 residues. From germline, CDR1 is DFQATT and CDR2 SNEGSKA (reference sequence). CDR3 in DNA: TGCAGTGCTAGAGATTTGGGGGGAGATACGCAGTATTTT. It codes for CSARDLGGDTQYF.

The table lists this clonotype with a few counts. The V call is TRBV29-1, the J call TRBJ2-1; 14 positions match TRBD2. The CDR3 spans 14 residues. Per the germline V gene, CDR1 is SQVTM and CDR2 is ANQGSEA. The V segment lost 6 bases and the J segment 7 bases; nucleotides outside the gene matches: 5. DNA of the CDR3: TGCAGCGTGCGACTAGCGGGGGGGTTGAATGAGCAGTTCTTC. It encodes CSVRLAGGLNEQFF.

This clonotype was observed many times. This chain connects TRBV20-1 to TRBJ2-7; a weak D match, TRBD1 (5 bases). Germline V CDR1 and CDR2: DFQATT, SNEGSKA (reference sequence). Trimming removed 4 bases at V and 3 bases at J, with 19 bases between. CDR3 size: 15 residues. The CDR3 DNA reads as TGCAGTGCTATGCCGGCACAGGCCCTCGACTACGAGCAGTACGTC. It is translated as CSAMPAQALDYEQYV.